This is a list of T cell receptor beta chains from one sample in a study of identical twins. TCRdb itself ran the 5' RACE reads through MiXCR, one entry per CDR3 protein. This table holds some 240,000 distinct CDR3 sequences, roughly a tenth found once. Sequenced material: memory T cells sorted from blood. The receptors originated from a man aged 50-60 years in good health. Each CDR3 is given with its conserved first and last residue. Each record gives: clone size, J gene, D gene, V gene, CDR3 protein, CDR3 DNA. D genes are given only for firm matches. Some rows have no size entry. The others give once, few or many, or a class for an expanded clone.

abundance: NA; j_gene: TRBJ1-2; d_gene: TRBD1; v_gene: TRBV15; CDR3aa: CATSSPGTGEAYGYTF; CDR3nt: TGTGCCACCAGCAGCCCCGGGACAGGGGAGGCCTATGGCTACACCTTC
abundance: few; j_gene: TRBJ1-5; d_gene: TRBD1; v_gene: TRBV19; CDR3aa: CASRDRANQPQHF; CDR3nt: TGTGCCAGTAGGGACAGGGCTAACCAGCCCCAGCATTTT
abundance: many; j_gene: TRBJ1-2; d_gene: NA; v_gene: TRBV5-4; CDR3aa: CASSSRTGLLYGYTF; CDR3nt: TGTGCCAGCAGCTCCAGGACGGGTTTACTCTATGGCTACACCTTC
abundance: many; j_gene: TRBJ2-7; d_gene: NA; v_gene: TRBV5-1; CDR3aa: CASRDSQSYEQYF; CDR3nt: TGCGCCAGCCGGGACTCACAGTCCTACGAGCAGTACTTC
abundance: many; j_gene: TRBJ2-6; d_gene: TRBD2; v_gene: TRBV13; CDR3aa: CASSQNPPLAGGLNSGANVLTF; CDR3nt: TGTGCCAGCAGCCAAAATCCCCCCCTAGCGGGGGGCCTAAACTCTGGGGCCAACGTCCTGACTTTC
abundance: NA; j_gene: TRBJ2-1; d_gene: TRBD1; v_gene: TRBV7-3; CDR3aa: CASSLRTGTDYNEQFF; CDR3nt: TGTGCCAGCAGCTTACGTACCGGGACAGATTACAATGAGCAGTTCTTC
abundance: many; j_gene: TRBJ2-1; d_gene: NA; v_gene: TRBV11-2; CDR3aa: CASSLDSWPEQFF; CDR3nt: TGTGCCAGCAGCTTAGATTCTTGGCCTGAGCAGTTCTTC
abundance: many; j_gene: TRBJ1-2; d_gene: NA; v_gene: TRBV20-1; CDR3aa: CSAKVDHYGYTF; CDR3nt: TGCAGTGCTAAAGTGGACCATTATGGCTACACCTTC
abundance: many; j_gene: TRBJ1-2; d_gene: TRBD1; v_gene: TRBV2; CDR3aa: CASSTGQGANGYTF; CDR3nt: TGTGCCAGCAGTACGGGACAGGGGGCTAATGGCTACACCTTC
abundance: many; j_gene: TRBJ2-1; d_gene: TRBD2; v_gene: TRBV5-1; CDR3aa: CASSTSGRPENEQFF; CDR3nt: TGCGCCAGCAGCACTAGCGGGAGGCCGGAGAATGAGCAGTTCTTC
abundance: NA; j_gene: TRBJ2-1; d_gene: TRBD2; v_gene: TRBV7-3; CDR3aa: CASSTGLAGEIEQFF; CDR3nt: TGTGCCAGCAGCACCGGACTAGCGGGAGAGATTGAGCAGTTCTTC
abundance: many; j_gene: TRBJ2-1; d_gene: TRBD2; v_gene: TRBV6-5; CDR3aa: CASSYSTSGGLEQFF; CDR3nt: TGTGCCAGCAGTTACTCGACTAGCGGGGGCCTAGAGCAGTTCTTC
abundance: many; j_gene: TRBJ2-1; d_gene: TRBD1; v_gene: TRBV7-2; CDR3aa: CASSSFGTAYNEQFF; CDR3nt: TGTGCCAGCAGCTCATTTGGGACAGCCTACAATGAGCAGTTCTTC
abundance: many; j_gene: TRBJ2-7; d_gene: TRBD2; v_gene: TRBV5-1; CDR3aa: CASSLAGKPTYEQYF; CDR3nt: TGCGCCAGCAGCTTAGCGGGGAAGCCGACCTACGAGCAGTACTTC
abundance: many; j_gene: TRBJ1-2; d_gene: NA; v_gene: TRBV10-2; CDR3aa: CASTTSPANYGYTF; CDR3nt: TGCGCCAGCACAACATCTCCGGCCAACTATGGCTACACCTTC
abundance: few; j_gene: TRBJ2-2; d_gene: TRBD1; v_gene: TRBV9; CDR3aa: CASRDRENTGELFF; CDR3nt: TGTGCCAGCAGGGACAGGGAGAACACCGGGGAGCTGTTTTTT
abundance: NA; j_gene: TRBJ2-7; d_gene: NA; v_gene: TRBV21-1; CDR3aa: CASSSPGALSYEQYF; CDR3nt: TGTGCCAGCAGCAGCCCTGGAGCGCTTTCCTACGAGCAGTACTTC
abundance: many; j_gene: TRBJ2-5; d_gene: TRBD2; v_gene: TRBV7-8; CDR3aa: CASSFGTSGGTYQETQYF; CDR3nt: TGTGCCAGCAGCTTCGGGACTAGCGGGGGGACGTACCAAGAGACCCAGTACTTC
abundance: many; j_gene: TRBJ2-7; d_gene: TRBD1; v_gene: TRBV20-1; CDR3aa: CSAREDRATGYEQYF; CDR3nt: TGCAGTGCTAGAGAAGACAGGGCCACGGGGTACGAGCAGTACTTC
abundance: NA; j_gene: TRBJ2-1; d_gene: TRBD2; v_gene: TRBV11-2; CDR3aa: CASSLVPLAGSYNEQFF; CDR3nt: TGTGCCAGCAGCTTAGTCCCCCTAGCGGGGTCCTACAATGAGCAGTTCTTC
abundance: few; j_gene: TRBJ2-3; d_gene: TRBD2; v_gene: TRBV12-3/TRBV12-4; CDR3aa: CASKQAGGTDTQYF; CDR3nt: TGTGCCAGCAAACAGGCGGGAGGCACAGATACGCAGTATTTT
abundance: many; j_gene: TRBJ2-4; d_gene: NA; v_gene: TRBV20-1; CDR3aa: CSARDGQGPQNIQYF; CDR3nt: TGCAGTGCTAGAGATGGGCAGGGTCCCCAAAACATTCAGTACTTC
abundance: many; j_gene: TRBJ2-7; d_gene: NA; v_gene: TRBV12-3/TRBV12-4; CDR3aa: CASSLGTLNYEQYF; CDR3nt: TGTGCCAGCAGTTTAGGGACCTTAAACTACGAGCAGTACTTC
abundance: many; j_gene: TRBJ2-2; d_gene: TRBD2; v_gene: TRBV28; CDR3aa: CASQRSGGNTGELFF; CDR3nt: TGTGCCAGCCAGCGGAGCGGGGGGAACACCGGGGAGCTGTTTTTT
abundance: NA; j_gene: TRBJ1-3; d_gene: NA; v_gene: TRBV20-1; CDR3aa: CSARDPGSGNTIYF; CDR3nt: TGCAGTGCTAGAGATCCTGGGTCCGGAAACACCATATATTTT
abundance: NA; j_gene: TRBJ1-6; d_gene: NA; v_gene: TRBV6-1; CDR3aa: CASILTEWNSPLHF; CDR3nt: TGTGCCAGCATTCTGACAGAGTGGAATTCACCCCTCCACTTT
abundance: NA; j_gene: TRBJ2-5; d_gene: NA; v_gene: TRBV21-1; CDR3aa: CASSKYRTGKETQYF; CDR3nt: TGTGCCAGCAGCAAATACAGGACAGGGAAAGAGACCCAGTACTTC
abundance: medium-sized; j_gene: TRBJ2-1; d_gene: TRBD1; v_gene: TRBV12-3/TRBV12-4; CDR3aa: CASSPGTGILGNEQFF; CDR3nt: TGTGCCAGCAGTCCCGGGACAGGGATTCTAGGCAATGAGCAGTTCTTC
abundance: many; j_gene: TRBJ2-7; d_gene: NA; v_gene: TRBV5-5; CDR3aa: CASSLGREYEQYF; CDR3nt: TGTGCCAGCAGCTTGGGCAGGGAGTACGAGCAGTACTTC
abundance: few; j_gene: TRBJ2-7; d_gene: TRBD2; v_gene: TRBV12-3/TRBV12-4; CDR3aa: CASSFLGGDAVYF; CDR3nt: TGTGCCAGCAGTTTTCTGGGAGGGGATGCTGTGTACTTC
abundance: many; j_gene: TRBJ2-7; d_gene: TRBD1; v_gene: TRBV3-1; CDR3aa: CASSQRHRGRPEQYF; CDR3nt: TGTGCCAGCAGCCAGAGACACAGGGGGCGGCCCGAGCAGTACTTC
abundance: NA; j_gene: TRBJ1-6; d_gene: NA; v_gene: TRBV18; CDR3aa: CASSPDGDNSPLHF; CDR3nt: TGTGCCAGCTCCCCGGACGGGGATAATTCACCCCTCCACTTT
abundance: many; j_gene: TRBJ2-1; d_gene: NA; v_gene: TRBV2; CDR3aa: CASTLVPTNEQFF; CDR3nt: TGTGCCAGCACACTGGTCCCGACGAATGAGCAGTTCTTC
abundance: NA; j_gene: TRBJ1-5; d_gene: NA; v_gene: TRBV10-3; CDR3aa: CAISESQRQPQHF; CDR3nt: TGTGCCATCAGTGAATCTCAGCGTCAGCCCCAGCATTTT
abundance: many; j_gene: TRBJ1-1; d_gene: NA; v_gene: TRBV5-6; CDR3aa: CASSPWTGEYTEAFF; CDR3nt: TGTGCCAGCAGCCCCTGGACGGGAGAGTACACTGAAGCTTTCTTT
abundance: NA; j_gene: TRBJ1-1; d_gene: NA; v_gene: TRBV19; CDR3aa: CASSLPVTVFMNTEAFF; CDR3nt: TGTGCCAGTAGTTTGCCCGTGACGGTCTTTATGAACACTGAAGCTTTCTTT
abundance: many; j_gene: TRBJ1-1; d_gene: NA; v_gene: TRBV28; CDR3aa: CASIRPGEAFF; CDR3nt: TGTGCCAGCATTCGTCCAGGAGAAGCTTTCTTT
abundance: few; j_gene: TRBJ2-1; d_gene: NA; v_gene: TRBV7-2; CDR3aa: CASSPKAVAYNEQFF; CDR3nt: TGTGCCAGCAGCCCAAAAGCGGTTGCCTACAATGAGCAGTTCTTC
abundance: many; j_gene: TRBJ1-5; d_gene: NA; v_gene: TRBV9; CDR3aa: CASSVDSLGTQPQHF; CDR3nt: TGTGCCAGCAGCGTAGACTCTTTGGGGACTCAGCCCCAGCATTTT
abundance: few; j_gene: TRBJ1-4; d_gene: TRBD1; v_gene: TRBV5-1; CDR3aa: CASSFGQEATNEKLFF; CDR3nt: TGCGCCAGCAGCTTCGGACAGGAGGCAACTAATGAAAAACTGTTTTTT
abundance: many; j_gene: TRBJ2-7; d_gene: NA; v_gene: TRBV3-1; CDR3aa: CASSQDLAGSLSYEQYF; CDR3nt: TGTGCCAGCAGCCAAGATCTGGCGGGATCCCTCTCCTACGAGCAGTACTTC
abundance: few; j_gene: TRBJ2-1; d_gene: TRBD1; v_gene: TRBV6-1; CDR3aa: CASTPTGIYNEQFF; CDR3nt: TGTGCCAGCACTCCGACAGGGATATACAATGAGCAGTTCTTC
abundance: NA; j_gene: TRBJ1-2; d_gene: TRBD1; v_gene: TRBV29-1; CDR3aa: CSVQGQGIGYTF; CDR3nt: TGCAGCGTCCAGGGACAGGGAATTGGCTACACCTTC
abundance: few; j_gene: TRBJ2-1; d_gene: TRBD2; v_gene: TRBV11-1; CDR3aa: CASSLGYASGRGSNEQFF; CDR3nt: TGTGCCAGCAGCTTAGGTTATGCTAGCGGGAGAGGGAGCAATGAGCAGTTCTTC
abundance: few; j_gene: TRBJ1-6; d_gene: TRBD1; v_gene: TRBV7-9; CDR3aa: CASSSGQENSPLHF; CDR3nt: TGTGCCAGCAGCTCGGGACAGGAAAATTCACCCCTCCACTTT
abundance: many; j_gene: TRBJ2-7; d_gene: TRBD2; v_gene: TRBV20-1; CDR3aa: CSARDGAGVWYEQYF; CDR3nt: TGCAGTGCTAGAGATGGGGCGGGAGTCTGGTACGAGCAGTACTTC
abundance: NA; j_gene: TRBJ1-5; d_gene: TRBD1; v_gene: TRBV6-2/TRBV6-3; CDR3aa: CASTDRVYQPQHF; CDR3nt: TGTGCCAGCACCGACAGGGTTTATCAGCCCCAGCATTTT
abundance: many; j_gene: TRBJ2-1; d_gene: NA; v_gene: TRBV16; CDR3aa: CASSLRQSSYNEQFF; CDR3nt: TGTGCCAGCAGCCTACGACAGAGCTCCTACAATGAGCAGTTCTTC
abundance: NA; j_gene: TRBJ2-5; d_gene: NA; v_gene: TRBV29-1; CDR3aa: CSVDRGGQETQYF; CDR3nt: TGCAGCGTTGATAGGGGGGGGCAAGAGACCCAGTACTTC
abundance: many; j_gene: TRBJ2-7; d_gene: NA; v_gene: TRBV3-1; CDR3aa: CASSHLSYEQYF; CDR3nt: TGTGCCAGCAGCCATCTTTCCTACGAGCAGTACTTC
abundance: few; j_gene: TRBJ2-3; d_gene: TRBD1; v_gene: TRBV7-9; CDR3aa: CASSKSGQGGFTDTQYF; CDR3nt: TGTGCCAGCAGCAAATCCGGACAGGGTGGCTTCACAGATACGCAGTATTTT